The clone carrying this T cell receptor beta chain was counted a few times. CDR3 length equals 14 residues. Germline V CDR1 and CDR2: MDHEN, SYDVKM. V lost 10 bases, J lost 8 bases, and 12 bases stayed unmatched. The data were obtained in a study of blood T cell repertoires in COVID-19. Per the authors' pipeline: Reference gene primer amplification yielded estimated nucleated cell counts. TCRdb keeps only in-frame clones here, not all; method: immunoSEQ multiplex PCR. D and trimming were read from the DNA, whereas the V and J calls and clone size are those reported in that table. The sample holds about 99,000 clones, 80% to 85% seen once.

Sample: peripheral blood. The chain employs TRBV28 and TRBJ1-4; 8 positions match TRBD1. The TCR was taken from a man between 65 and 80 years old with active or convalescent COVID-19. The DNA of the CDR3 is TGTGCCACCTCCCCCCTTTACAGGGGGGAAAAACTGTTTTTT. The encoded protein is CATSPLYRGEKLFF.